The rows below give T cell receptor beta chains drawn from one sample of a study of blood T cell repertoires in COVID-19. The repertoire was sequenced with immunoSEQ multiplex PCR; TCRdb's copy has only in-frame clones and lacks some. The sample gives 130,000 or so clones, about 80% of which show up once; 1.5% to 2% is in the top ten. Sequencing was performed on peripheral blood. These TCRs come from a human donor in a cohort sampled during active COVID-19. CDR3s include the opening cysteine and the closing phenylalanine or tryptophan. Fields, in order: V gene, J gene, D gene, clone size, CDR3 DNA, CDR3 protein. D genes are given only for firm matches. Clone size is shown for a subset of rows, as once, few, many or a class of expanded clone.

>TRBV7-9|TRBJ1-1|-|-
TGTGCCAGCAGCCGCCACAAAGGGGGTAGTACTGAAGCTTTCTTT
CASSRHKGGSTEAFF
>TRBV5-1|TRBJ1-1|TRBD1|-
TGCGCCAGCAGCCTACAGGGGGCGCGGACTGAAGCTTTCTTT
CASSLQGARTEAFF
>TRBV4-2|TRBJ2-7|-|-
TGTGCCAGCAGCCAAGAGCTGATCGGGTATGCGCAGTACTTC
CASSQELIGYAQYF
>TRBV18|TRBJ1-1|TRBD1|-
TGTGCCAGCTCACCAGGACAGGGAAAAGAGTGGGCTCGGACTGAAGCTTTCTTT
CASSPGQGKEWARTEAFF
>TRBV6-5|TRBJ1-4|-|-
TGTGCCAGCAGTTGGCGGACAGCTGTGGCTAATGAAAAACTGTTTTTT
CASSWRTAVANEKLFF
>TRBV21-1|TRBJ2-7|-|once
TGTGCCAGCAGCAAAGTGAAGGACCCCCGGGATGGATCCTACGAGCAGTACTTC
CASSKVKDPRDGSYEQYF
>TRBV19|TRBJ1-6|TRBD1|-
TGTGCCAGTTCCGGCCCGACAGGGAATTCACCCCTCCACTTT
CASSGPTGNSPLHF
>TRBV14|TRBJ2-1|TRBD2|-
TGTGCCAGCAGCCCCCATATCAATAGCGGGAGACACAATGAGCAGTTCTTC
CASSPHINSGRHNEQFF
>TRBV6-5|TRBJ1-5|-|-
TGTGCCAGCAGCCCACGGGTGGTTCAGCCCCAGCATTTT
CASSPRVVQPQHF
>TRBV5-1|TRBJ1-2|-|once
TGCGCCAGCAGCTTCGCGGAGGGCTACTATGGCTACACCTTC
CASSFAEGYYGYTF
>TRBV28|TRBJ2-7|TRBD2|-
TGTGCCAGCAGTCCATGGGGGGGAGGCTCCTACGAGCAGTACTTC
CASSPWGGGSYEQYF
>TRBV28|TRBJ1-2|-|-
TGTGCCAGCACCGCGGACCGGGAGAGGGGCTACACCTTC
CASTADRERGYTF
>TRBV7-9|TRBJ2-6|-|-
TGTGCCAGCAGCTTTTCGAGTGGGGCCAACGTCCTGACTTTC
CASSFSSGANVLTF
>TRBV7-8|TRBJ2-2|-|few
TGTGCCAGCAGCCAGCCCGAATTGGCAGGAAATCCCGGGGAGCTGTTTTTT
CASSQPELAGNPGELFF
>TRBV12-3/TRBV12-4|TRBJ1-1|-|once
TGTGCCACCCATGGGGTGGAGGCTGAAGCTTTCTTT
CATHGVEAEAFF
>TRBV5-1|TRBJ2-2|TRBD2|-
TGCGCCAGCACCGGGACTAGCGGGATTGCCGGGGAGCTGTTTTTT
CASTGTSGIAGELFF
>TRBV28|TRBJ1-2|-|-
TGTGCCAGCACCACGGGCAATACAGGGAAGGTTCGGTATGGCTACACCTTC
CASTTGNTGKVRYGYTF
>TRBV12-3/TRBV12-4|TRBJ2-1|-|-
TGTGCCAGCAGTTTATCCCCCAGGCCAAATTTGTTCTTC
CASSLSPRPNLFF
>TRBV18|TRBJ2-1|TRBD2|-
TGTGCCAGCTCACCACCCGGACTAGCGGGAGGATACAATGAGCAGTTCTTC
CASSPPGLAGGYNEQFF
>TRBV6-1|TRBJ2-2|TRBD1|-
TGTGCCAGCAGTGGCCAAGACAGGGGCGTGGGTCTCGGGGAGCTGTTTTTT
CASSGQDRGVGLGELFF
>TRBV7-9|TRBJ1-4|TRBD1|-
TGTGCCAGCAGCATGACAGGGGTTAATGAAAAACTGTTTTTT
CASSMTGVNEKLFF
>TRBV10-3|TRBJ2-5|TRBD2|-
TGTGCCATCAGTGAGTCGGGCGGGAGAGACGGGGAGACCCAGTACTTC
CAISESGGRDGETQYF
>TRBV4-1|TRBJ2-3|TRBD2|-
TGCGCCAGCAGCCAAGATAGAACTTTAACTAGCGGGAGTTCAGATACGCAGTATTTT
CASSQDRTLTSGSSDTQYF